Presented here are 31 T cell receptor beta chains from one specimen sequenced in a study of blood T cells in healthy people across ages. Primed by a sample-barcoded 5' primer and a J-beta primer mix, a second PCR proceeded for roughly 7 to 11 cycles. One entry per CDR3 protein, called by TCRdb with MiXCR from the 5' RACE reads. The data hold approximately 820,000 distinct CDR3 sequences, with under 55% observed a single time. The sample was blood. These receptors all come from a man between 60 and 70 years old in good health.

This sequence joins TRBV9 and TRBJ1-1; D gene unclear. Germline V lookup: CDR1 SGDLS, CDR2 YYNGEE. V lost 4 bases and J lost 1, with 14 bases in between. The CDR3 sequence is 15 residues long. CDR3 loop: CASSPYSHGNTEAFF. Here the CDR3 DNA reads TGTGCCAGCAGCCCTTACTCCCACGGGAACACTGAAGCTTTCTTT.

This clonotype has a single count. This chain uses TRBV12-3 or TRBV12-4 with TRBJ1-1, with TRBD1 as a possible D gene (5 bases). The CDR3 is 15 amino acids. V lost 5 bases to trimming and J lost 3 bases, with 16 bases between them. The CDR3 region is CASSARRGGDTEAFF. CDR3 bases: TGTGCCAGCAGTGCCCGAAGGGGAGGGGACACTGAAGCTTTCTTT.

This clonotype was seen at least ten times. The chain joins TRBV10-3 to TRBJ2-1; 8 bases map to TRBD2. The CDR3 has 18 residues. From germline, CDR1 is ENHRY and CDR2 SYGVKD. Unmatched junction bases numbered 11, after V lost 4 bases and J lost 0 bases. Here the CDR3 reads CAISGSIPGTSSYNEQFF. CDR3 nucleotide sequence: TGTGCCATCAGTGGCTCGATACCCGGGACTAGCTCCTACAATGAGCAGTTCTTC.

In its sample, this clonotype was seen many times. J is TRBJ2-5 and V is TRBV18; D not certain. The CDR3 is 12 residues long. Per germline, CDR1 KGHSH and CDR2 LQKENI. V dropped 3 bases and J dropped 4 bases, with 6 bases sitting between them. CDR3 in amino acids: CASSPVRETQYF. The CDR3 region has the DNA TGTGCCAGCTCACCGGTTAGAGAGACCCAGTACTTC.

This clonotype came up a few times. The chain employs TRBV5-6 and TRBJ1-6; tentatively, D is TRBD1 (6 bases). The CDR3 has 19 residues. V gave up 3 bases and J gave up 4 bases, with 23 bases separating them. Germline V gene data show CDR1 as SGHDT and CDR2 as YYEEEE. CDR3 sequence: CASSSLTGTSGEYNSPLHF. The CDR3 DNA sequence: TGTGCCAGCAGCTCATTGACCGGGACATCAGGGGAGTATAATTCACCCCTCCACTTT.

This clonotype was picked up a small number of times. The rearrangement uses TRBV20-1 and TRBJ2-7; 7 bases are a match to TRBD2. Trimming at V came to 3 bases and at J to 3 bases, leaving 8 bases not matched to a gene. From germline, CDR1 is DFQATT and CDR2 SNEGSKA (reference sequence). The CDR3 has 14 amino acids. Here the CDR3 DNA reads TGCAGTGCTAGGGGACGAGCGGGGTACTACGAGCAGTACTTC. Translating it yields CSARGRAGYYEQYF.

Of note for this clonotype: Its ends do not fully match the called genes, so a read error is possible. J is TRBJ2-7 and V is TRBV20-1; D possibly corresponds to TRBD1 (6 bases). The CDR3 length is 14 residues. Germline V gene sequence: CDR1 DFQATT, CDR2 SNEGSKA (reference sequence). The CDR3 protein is CSTRDLQGEYEQYF. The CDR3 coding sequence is TGCAGTACTAGAGATTTACAGGGCGAGTACGAGCAGTACTTC.

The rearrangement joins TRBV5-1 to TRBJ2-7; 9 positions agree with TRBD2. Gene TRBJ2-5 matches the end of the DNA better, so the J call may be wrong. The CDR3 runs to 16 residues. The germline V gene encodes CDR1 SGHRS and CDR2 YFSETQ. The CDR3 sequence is CASSLTGTSTGETQYF. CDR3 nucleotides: TGCGCCAGCAGTTTGACCGGGACTAGCACTGGAGAGACCCAGTACTTC.

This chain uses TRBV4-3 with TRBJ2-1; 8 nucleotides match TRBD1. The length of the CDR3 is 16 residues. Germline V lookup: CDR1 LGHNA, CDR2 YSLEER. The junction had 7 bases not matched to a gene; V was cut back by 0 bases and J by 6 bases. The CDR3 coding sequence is TGCGCCAGCAGCCAAGATGCGAGACAGGGGTTCAATGAGCAGTTCTTC. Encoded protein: CASSQDARQGFNEQFF.

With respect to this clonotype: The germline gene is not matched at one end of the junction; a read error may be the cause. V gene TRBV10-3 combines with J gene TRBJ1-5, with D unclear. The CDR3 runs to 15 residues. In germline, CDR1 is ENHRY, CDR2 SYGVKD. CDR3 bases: TGTGCCACCAGTGAGTCGGAGGCAGTCCAACGGGCCCAGCATTTT. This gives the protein CATSESEAVQRAQHF.

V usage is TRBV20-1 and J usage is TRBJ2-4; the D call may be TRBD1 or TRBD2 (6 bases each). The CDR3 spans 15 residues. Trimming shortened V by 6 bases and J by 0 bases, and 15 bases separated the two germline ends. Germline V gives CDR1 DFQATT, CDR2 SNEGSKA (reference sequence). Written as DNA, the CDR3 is TGCAGTGCCGCGTTGGGGGGCCGAGCCAAAAACATTCAGTACTTC. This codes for CSAALGGRAKNIQYF.

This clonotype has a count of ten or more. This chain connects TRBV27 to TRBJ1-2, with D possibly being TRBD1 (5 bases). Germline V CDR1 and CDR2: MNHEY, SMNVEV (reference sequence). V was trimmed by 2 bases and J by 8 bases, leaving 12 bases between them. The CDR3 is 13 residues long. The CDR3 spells CASSLKGLSGYTF. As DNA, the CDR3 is TGTGCCAGCAGTTTAAAGGGGTTAAGCGGCTACACCTTC.

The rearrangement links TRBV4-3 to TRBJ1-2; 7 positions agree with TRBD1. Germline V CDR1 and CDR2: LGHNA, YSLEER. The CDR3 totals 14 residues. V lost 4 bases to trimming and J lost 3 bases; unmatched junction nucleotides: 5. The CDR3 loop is CASSPDRKYYGYTF. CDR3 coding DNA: TGCGCCAGCAGCCCGGACAGGAAATACTATGGCTACACCTTC.

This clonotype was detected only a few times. The CDR3 DNA is TGTGCCAGCAGCGGGACAAATGGCTACACCTTC. It codes for CASSGTNGYTF. This sequence joins TRBV6-2 or TRBV6-3 and TRBJ1-2, with D possibly matching TRBD1 (6 bases). Germline V gene sequence: CDR1 MNHEY, CDR2 SVGEGT. The CDR3 extends over 11 amino acids. The V gene lost 6 bases and the J gene lost 6 bases, with 8 bases spanning the gap.

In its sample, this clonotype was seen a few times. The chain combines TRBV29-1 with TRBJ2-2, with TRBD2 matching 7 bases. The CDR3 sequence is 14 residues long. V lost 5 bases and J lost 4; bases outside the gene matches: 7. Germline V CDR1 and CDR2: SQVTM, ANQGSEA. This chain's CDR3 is CSVLSGAITGELFF. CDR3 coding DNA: TGCAGCGTTTTGAGCGGGGCCATCACCGGGGAGCTGTTTTTT.

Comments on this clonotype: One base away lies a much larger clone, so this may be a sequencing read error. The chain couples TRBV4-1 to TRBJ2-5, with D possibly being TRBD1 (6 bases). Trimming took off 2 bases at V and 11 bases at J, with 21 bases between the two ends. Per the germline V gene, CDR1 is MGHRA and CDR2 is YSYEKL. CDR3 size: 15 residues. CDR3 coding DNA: TGCGCCAGCAGCCAAATACAGGGACCGACCTACGTGCAGTACTTC. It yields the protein CASSQIQGPTYVQYF.

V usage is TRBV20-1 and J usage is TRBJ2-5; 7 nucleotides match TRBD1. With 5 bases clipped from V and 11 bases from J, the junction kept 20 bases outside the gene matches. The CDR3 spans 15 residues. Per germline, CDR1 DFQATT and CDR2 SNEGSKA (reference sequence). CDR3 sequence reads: CSAEGNRGNPNEQYF. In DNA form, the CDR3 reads TGCAGTGCTGAGGGGAACAGGGGCAACCCAAATGAGCAGTACTTC.

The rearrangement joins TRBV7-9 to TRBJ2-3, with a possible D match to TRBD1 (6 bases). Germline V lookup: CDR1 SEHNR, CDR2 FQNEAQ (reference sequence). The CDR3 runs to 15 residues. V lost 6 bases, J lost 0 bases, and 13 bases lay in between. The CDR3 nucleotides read TGTGCCAGCAGACCTAGACAGGAGAGCACAGATACGCAGTATTTT. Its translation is CASRPRQESTDTQYF.

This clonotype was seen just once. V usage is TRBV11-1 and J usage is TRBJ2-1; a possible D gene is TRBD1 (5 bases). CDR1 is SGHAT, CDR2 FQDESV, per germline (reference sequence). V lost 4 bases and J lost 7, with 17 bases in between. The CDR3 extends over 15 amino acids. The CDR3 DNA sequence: TGTGCCAGCAGCTCAATGCGGCAGGGTAAGAATGAGCAGTTCTTC. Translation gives CASSSMRQGKNEQFF.

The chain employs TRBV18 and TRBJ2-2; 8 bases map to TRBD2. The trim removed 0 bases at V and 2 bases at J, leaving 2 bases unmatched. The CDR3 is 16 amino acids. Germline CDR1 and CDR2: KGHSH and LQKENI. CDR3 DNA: TGTGCCAGCTCACCACCCACTAGCGGTAACACCGGGGAGCTGTTTTTT. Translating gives CASSPPTSGNTGELFF.

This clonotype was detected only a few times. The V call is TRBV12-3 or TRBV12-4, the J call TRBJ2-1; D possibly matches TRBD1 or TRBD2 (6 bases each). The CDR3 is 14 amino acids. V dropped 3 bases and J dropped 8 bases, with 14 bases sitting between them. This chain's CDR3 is CASSLRGSGDEQFF. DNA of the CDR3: TGTGCCAGCAGTTTGAGGGGGTCGGGGGATGAGCAGTTCTTC.

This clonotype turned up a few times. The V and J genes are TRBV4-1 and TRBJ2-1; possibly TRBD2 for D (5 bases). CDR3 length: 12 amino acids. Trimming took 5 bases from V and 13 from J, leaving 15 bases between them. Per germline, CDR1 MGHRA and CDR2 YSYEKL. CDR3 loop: CASSGRRAEQFF. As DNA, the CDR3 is TGCGCCAGCAGCGGACGGCGGGCCGAACAGTTCTTC.

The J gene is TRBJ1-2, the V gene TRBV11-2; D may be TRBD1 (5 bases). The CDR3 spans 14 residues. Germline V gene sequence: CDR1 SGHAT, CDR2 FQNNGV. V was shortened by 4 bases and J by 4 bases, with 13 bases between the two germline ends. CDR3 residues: CASSSLTGTYGYTF. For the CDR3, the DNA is TGTGCCAGCAGCTCCTTGACCGGGACCTATGGCTACACCTTC.

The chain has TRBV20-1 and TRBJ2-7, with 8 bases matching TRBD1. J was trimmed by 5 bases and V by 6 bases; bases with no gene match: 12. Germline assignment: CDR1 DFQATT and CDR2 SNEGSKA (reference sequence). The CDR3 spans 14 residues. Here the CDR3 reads CSAFPQGARHEQYF. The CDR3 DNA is TGCAGTGCGTTTCCTCAGGGGGCGCGCCACGAGCAGTACTTC.

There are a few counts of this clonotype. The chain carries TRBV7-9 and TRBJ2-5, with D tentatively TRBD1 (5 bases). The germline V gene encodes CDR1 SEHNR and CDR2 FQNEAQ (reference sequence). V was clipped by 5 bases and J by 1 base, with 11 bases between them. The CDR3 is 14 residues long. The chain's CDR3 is CASSQDNSQETQYF. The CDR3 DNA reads TGTGCCAGCAGCCAGGACAACAGCCAAGAGACCCAGTACTTC.

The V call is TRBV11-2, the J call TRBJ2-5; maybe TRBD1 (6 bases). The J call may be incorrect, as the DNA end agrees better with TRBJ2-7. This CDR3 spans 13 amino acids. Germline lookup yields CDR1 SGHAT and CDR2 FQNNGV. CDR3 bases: TGTGCCAGCAGCGTCAGTCGAGGGGGCGAGCAGTACTTC. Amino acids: CASSVSRGGEQYF.

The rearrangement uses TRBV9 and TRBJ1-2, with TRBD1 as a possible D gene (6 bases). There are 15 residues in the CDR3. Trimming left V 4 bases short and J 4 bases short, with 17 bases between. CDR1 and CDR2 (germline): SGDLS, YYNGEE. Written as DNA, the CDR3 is TGTGCCAGCAGCCTCGCCAGGAGACAGGCCTATGGCTACACCTTC. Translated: CASSLARRQAYGYTF.

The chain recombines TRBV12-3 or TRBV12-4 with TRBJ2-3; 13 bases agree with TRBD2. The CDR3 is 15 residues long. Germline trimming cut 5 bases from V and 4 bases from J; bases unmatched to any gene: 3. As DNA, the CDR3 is TGTGCCAGCAGTACTAGCGGGGGGGCCGCAGATACGCAGTATTTT. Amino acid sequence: CASSTSGGAADTQYF.

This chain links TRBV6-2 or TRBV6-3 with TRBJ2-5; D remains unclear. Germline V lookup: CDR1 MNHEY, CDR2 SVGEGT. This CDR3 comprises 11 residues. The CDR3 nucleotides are TGTGACCTTCGGTCGAGGGAGACCCAGTACTTC. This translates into CDLRSRETQYF.

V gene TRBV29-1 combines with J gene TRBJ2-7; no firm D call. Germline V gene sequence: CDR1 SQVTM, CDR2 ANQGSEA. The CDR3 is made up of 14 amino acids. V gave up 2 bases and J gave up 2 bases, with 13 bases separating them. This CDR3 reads CSVEFGRKAYEQYF. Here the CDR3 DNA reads TGCAGCGTTGAATTTGGTCGGAAAGCCTACGAGCAGTACTTC.

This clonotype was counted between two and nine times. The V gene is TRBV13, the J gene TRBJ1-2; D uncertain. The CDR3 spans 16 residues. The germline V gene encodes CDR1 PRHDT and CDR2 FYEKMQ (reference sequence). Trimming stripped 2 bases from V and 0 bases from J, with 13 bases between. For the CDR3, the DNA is TGTGCCAGCAGCTTACCAACGGAAGAATCTAACTATGGCTACACCTTC. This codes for CASSLPTEESNYGYTF.